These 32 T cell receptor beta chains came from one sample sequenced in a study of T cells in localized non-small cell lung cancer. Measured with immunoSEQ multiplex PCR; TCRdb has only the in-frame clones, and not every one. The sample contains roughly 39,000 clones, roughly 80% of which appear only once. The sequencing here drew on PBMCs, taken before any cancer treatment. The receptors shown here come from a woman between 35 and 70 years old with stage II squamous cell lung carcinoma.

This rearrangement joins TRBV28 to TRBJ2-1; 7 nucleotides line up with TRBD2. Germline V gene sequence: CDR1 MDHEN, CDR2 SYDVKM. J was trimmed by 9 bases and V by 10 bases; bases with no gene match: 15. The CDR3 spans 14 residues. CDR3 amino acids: CATQGLPDVGEQFF. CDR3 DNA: TGTGCCACCCAGGGACTACCGGACGTTGGTGAGCAGTTCTTC.

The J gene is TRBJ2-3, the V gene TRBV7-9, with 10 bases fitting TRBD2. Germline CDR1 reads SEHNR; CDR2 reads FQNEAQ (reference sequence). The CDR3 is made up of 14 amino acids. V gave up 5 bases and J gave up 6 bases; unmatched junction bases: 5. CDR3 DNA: TGTGCCAGCAGCGCCGGGACTAGCGTCGATACGCAGTATTTT. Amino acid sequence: CASSAGTSVDTQYF.

CDR3 sequence: CASGLYLAGTTGELFF. The CDR3 DNA reads as TGTGCTAGTGGTTTGTATCTAGCGGGTACAACCGGGGAGCTGTTTTTT. V is TRBV12-5 and J is TRBJ2-2; 8 bases align to TRBD2. The CDR3 is 16 amino acids. The germline CDR1 and CDR2 sequences are LGHNT and FRNRAP. V shed 2 bases, J shed 5 bases, and the junction held 7 bases outside the gene matches.

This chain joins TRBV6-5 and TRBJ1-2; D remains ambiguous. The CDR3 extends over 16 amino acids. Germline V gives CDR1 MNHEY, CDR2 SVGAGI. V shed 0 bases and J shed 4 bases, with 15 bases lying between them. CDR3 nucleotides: TGTGCCAGCAGTTACTCGACATTCGGAGTGGGCTATGGCTACACCTTC. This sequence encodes CASSYSTFGVGYGYTF.

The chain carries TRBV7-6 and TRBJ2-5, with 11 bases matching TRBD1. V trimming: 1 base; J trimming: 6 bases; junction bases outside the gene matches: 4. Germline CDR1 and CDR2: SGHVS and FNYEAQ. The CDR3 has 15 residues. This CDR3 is CASSLGGTGGKTQYF. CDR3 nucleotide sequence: TGTGCCAGCAGCTTAGGAGGGACAGGGGGGAAGACCCAGTACTTC.

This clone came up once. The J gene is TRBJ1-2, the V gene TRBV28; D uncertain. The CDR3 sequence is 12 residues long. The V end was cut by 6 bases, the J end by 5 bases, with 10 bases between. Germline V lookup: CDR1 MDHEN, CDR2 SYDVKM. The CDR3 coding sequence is TGTGCCAGCAGCCTCTCCCGGTATGGCTACACCTTC. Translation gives CASSLSRYGYTF.

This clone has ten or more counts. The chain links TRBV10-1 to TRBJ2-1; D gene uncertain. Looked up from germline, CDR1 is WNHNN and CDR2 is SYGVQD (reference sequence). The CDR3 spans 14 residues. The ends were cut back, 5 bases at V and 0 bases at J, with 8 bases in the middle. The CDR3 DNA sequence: TGCGCCAGCAGTAATGATAGCTCCTACAATGAGCAGTTCTTC. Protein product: CASSNDSSYNEQFF.

CDR3 sequence reads: CASSSQEGLADTYEQYF. The CDR3, as DNA: TGTGCCAGCAGTTCACAGGAGGGACTAGCGGATACCTACGAGCAGTACTTC. The rearrangement links TRBV27 to TRBJ2-7, with TRBD2 identical over 11 bases. V dropped 4 bases and J dropped 2; count of bases not matched to a gene: 10. This CDR3 has 17 amino acids. CDR1 is MNHEY and CDR2 is SMNVEV in the germline V gene (reference sequence).

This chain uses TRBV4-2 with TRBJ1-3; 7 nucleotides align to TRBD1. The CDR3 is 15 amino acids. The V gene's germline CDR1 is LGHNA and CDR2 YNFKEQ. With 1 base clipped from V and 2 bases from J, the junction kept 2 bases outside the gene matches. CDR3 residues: CASSQGRGTGNTIYF. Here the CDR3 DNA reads TGTGCCAGCAGCCAAGGCAGGGGGACTGGAAACACCATATATTTT.

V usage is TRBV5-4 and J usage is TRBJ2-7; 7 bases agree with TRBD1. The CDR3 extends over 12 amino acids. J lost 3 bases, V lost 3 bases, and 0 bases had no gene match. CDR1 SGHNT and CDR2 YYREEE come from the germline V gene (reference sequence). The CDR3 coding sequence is TGTGCCAGCAGCTGGGACAGCTACGAGCAGTACTTC. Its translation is CASSWDSYEQYF.

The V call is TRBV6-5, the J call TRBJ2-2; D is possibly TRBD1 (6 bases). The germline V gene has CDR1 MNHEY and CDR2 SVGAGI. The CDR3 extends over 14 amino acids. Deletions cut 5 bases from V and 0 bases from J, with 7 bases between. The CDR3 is CASSRDTNTGELFF. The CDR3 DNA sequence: TGTGCCAGCAGTCGGGACACGAACACCGGGGAGCTGTTTTTT.

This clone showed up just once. The CDR3 here is CASSLTTDYTEAFF. In DNA form, the CDR3 reads TGTGCCAGCAGTTTAACAACGGATTACACTGAAGCTTTCTTT. The J gene is TRBJ1-1, the V gene TRBV28; the D is unclear. The V gene's germline CDR1 is MDHEN and CDR2 SYDVKM. Trimming stripped 2 bases from V and 3 bases from J, with 10 bases between. The CDR3 has 14 residues.

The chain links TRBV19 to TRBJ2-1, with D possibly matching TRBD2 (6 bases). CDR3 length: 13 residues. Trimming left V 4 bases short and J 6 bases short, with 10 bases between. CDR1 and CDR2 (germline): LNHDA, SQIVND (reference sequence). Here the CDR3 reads CASSTGLPNEQFF. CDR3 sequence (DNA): TGTGCCAGTAGTACGGGACTTCCCAATGAGCAGTTCTTC.

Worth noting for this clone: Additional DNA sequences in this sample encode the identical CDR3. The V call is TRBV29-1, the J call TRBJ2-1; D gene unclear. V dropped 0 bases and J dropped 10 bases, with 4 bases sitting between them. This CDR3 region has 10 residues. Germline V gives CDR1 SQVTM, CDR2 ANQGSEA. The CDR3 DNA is TGCAGCGTTGAAGAGGGAGAGCAGTTCTTC. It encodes CSVEEGEQFF.

This CDR3 is CASSAGTGDTRGNTIYF. For the CDR3, the DNA is TGTGCCAGCAGTGCAGGGACAGGGGATACGAGAGGAAACACCATATATTTT. This chain links TRBV6-1 with TRBJ1-3; 10 nucleotides line up with TRBD1. The germline CDR1 and CDR2 sequences are MNHNS and SASEGT. V shed 4 bases and J 4 bases; nucleotides not matched to a gene: 10. The length of the CDR3 is 17 residues.

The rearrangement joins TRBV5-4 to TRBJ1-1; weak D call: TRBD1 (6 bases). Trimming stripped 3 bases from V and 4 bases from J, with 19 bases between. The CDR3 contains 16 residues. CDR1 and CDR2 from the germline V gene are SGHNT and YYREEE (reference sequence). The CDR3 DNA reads TGTGCCAGCAGCTCAGTATCGGGGGGCTTAGGCACTGAAGCTTTCTTT. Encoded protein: CASSSVSGGLGTEAFF.

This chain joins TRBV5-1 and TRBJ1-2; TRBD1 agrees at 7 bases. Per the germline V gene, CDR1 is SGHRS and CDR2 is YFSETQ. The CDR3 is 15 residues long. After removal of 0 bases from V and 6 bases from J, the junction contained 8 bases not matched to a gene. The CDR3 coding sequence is TGCGCCAGCAGCTTGGGGGACAGTAGGTCGGATGGCTACACCTTC. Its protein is CASSLGDSRSDGYTF.

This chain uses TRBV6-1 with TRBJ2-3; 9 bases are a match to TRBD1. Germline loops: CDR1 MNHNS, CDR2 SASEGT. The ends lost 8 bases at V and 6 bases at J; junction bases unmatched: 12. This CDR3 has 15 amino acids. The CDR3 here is CASWRGQGFFDTQYF. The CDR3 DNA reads TGTGCCAGCTGGCGGGGACAGGGCTTTTTCGATACGCAGTATTTT.

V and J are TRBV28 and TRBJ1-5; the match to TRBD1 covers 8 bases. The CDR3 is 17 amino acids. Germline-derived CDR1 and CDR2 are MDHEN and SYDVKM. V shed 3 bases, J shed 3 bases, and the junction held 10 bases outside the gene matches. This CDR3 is CASSFGPGQVFNQPQHF. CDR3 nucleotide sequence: TGTGCCAGCAGTTTTGGTCCGGGACAGGTTTTCAATCAGCCCCAGCATTTT. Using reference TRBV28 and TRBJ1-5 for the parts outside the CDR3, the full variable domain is DVKVTQSSRYLVKRTGEKVFLECVQDMDHENMFWYRQDPGLGLRLIYFSYDVKMKEKGDIPEGYSVSREKKERFSLILESASTNQTSMYLCASSFGPGQVFNQPQHFGDGTRLSIL.

The CDR3 region has the DNA TGTGCCAGCAGTTTGCTAGCGGGAGGGCGTACAGATACGCAGTATTTT. This codes for CASSLLAGGRTDTQYF. This chain joins TRBV27 and TRBJ2-3, with 12 bases lining up with TRBD2. The germline CDR1 and CDR2 sequences are MNHEY and SMNVEV (reference sequence). The CDR3 spans 16 residues. The junction had 4 bases not matched to a gene; V was cut back by 3 bases and J by 3 bases.

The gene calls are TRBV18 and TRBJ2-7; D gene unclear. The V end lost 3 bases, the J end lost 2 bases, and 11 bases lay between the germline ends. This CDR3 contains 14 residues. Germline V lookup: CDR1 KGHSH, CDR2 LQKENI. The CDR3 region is CASSPSDGTYEQYF. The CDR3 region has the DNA TGTGCCAGCTCACCGTCGGACGGAACCTACGAGCAGTACTTC.

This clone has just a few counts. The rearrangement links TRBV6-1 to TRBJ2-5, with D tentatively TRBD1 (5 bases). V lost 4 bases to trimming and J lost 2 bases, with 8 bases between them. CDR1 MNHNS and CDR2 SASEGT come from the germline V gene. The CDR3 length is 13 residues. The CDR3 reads CASSAPGQETQYF. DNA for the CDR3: TGTGCCAGCAGTGCTCCAGGGCAAGAGACCCAGTACTTC.

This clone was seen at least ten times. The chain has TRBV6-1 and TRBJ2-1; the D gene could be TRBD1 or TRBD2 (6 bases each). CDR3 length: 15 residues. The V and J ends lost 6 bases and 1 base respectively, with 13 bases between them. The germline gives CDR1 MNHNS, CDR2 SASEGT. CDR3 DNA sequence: TGTGCCAGCAGGGGCGAGGGGGGATCCTACAATGAGCAGTTCTTC. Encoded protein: CASRGEGGSYNEQFF.

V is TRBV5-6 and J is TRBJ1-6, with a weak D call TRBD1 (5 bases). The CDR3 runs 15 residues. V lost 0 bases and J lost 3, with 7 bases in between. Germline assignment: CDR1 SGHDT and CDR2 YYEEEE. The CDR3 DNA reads TGTGCCAGCAGCTTGGCGGGGGGCTATAATTCACCCCTCCACTTT. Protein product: CASSLAGGYNSPLHF.

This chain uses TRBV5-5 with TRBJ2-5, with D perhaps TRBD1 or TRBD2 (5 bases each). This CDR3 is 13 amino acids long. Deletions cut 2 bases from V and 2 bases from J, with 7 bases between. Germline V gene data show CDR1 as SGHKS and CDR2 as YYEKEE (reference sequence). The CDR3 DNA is TGTGCCAGCAGCTTCGGGACGCAAGAGACCCAGTACTTC. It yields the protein CASSFGTQETQYF.

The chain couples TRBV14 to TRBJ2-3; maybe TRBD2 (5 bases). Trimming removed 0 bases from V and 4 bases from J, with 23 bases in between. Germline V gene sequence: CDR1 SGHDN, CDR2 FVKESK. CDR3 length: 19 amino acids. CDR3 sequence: CASSQERAASGRLPDTQYF. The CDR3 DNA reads TGTGCCAGCAGCCAAGAGAGGGCGGCCAGCGGTAGGCTCCCAGATACGCAGTATTTT. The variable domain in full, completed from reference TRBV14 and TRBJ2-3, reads EAGVTQFPSHSVIEKGQTVTLRCDPISGHDNLYWYRRVMGKEIKFLLHFVKESKQDESGMPNNRFLAERTGGTYSTLKVQPAELEDSGVYFCASSQERAASGRLPDTQYFGPGTRLTVL.

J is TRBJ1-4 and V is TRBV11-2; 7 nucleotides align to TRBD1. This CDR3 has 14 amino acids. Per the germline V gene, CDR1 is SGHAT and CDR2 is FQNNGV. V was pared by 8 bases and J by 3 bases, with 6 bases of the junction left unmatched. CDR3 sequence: CASRLGTANEKLFF. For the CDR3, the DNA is TGTGCCAGCCGCCTGGGGACAGCTAATGAAAAACTGTTTTTT.

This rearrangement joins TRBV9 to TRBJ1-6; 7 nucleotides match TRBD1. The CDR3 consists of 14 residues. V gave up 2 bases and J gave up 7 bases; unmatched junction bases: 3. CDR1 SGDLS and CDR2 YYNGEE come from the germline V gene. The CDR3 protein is CASSVRQGNSPLHF. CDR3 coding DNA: TGTGCCAGCAGCGTTAGACAGGGAAATTCACCCCTCCACTTT.

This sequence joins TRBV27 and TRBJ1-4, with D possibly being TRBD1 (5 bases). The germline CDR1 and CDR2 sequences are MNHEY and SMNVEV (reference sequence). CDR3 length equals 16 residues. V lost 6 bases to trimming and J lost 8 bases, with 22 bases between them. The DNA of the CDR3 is TGTGCCAGCAGCCCAGGCGTGGGGGGGGAGGGAGAAAAACTGTTTTTT. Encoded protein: CASSPGVGGEGEKLFF.

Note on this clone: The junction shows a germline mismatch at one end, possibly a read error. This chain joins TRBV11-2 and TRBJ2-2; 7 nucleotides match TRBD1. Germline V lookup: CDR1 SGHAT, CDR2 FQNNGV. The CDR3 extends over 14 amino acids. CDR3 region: CASSLDRELGELFF. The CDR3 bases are TGTGCCAGCAGCCTAGACAGGGAACTAGGGGAGCTGTTTTTT. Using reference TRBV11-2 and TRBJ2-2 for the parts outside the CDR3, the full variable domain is EAGVAQSPRYKIIEKRQSVAFWCNPISGHATLYWYQQILGQGPKLLIQFQNNGVVDDSQLPKDRFSAERLKGVDSTLKIQPAKLEDSAVYLCASSLDRELGELFFGEGSRLTVL.

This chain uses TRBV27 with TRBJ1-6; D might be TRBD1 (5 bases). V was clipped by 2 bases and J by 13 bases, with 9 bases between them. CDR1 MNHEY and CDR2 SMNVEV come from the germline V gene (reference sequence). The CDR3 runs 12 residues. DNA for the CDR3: TGTGCCAGCAGTTTACTGGGGGGGCCCCTCCACTTT. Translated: CASSLLGGPLHF.

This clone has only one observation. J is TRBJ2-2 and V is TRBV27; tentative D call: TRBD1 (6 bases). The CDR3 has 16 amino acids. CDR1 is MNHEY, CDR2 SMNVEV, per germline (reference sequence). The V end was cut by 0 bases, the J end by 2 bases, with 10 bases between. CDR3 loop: CASSLSWTANTGELFF. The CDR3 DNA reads TGTGCCAGCAGTTTATCGTGGACAGCTAACACCGGGGAGCTGTTTTTT.